This record concerns one TCR beta chain sequence. The antigen is undetermined. All gene names here are mouse names. Read coverage stops 1 residue before the CDR3 terminus; the germline J gene supplies the remainder. Produced via immunoSEQ multiplex PCR; TCRdb's table is partial and in-frame only. The table lists roughly 1,400 clones, about 55% of them singletons. The source of the sample is a study of tissue T cells after allogeneic stem cell transplantation. Study observations and caveats: Shared clones across patients were few; motif clustering revealed tissue-specific shared signatures.

As for time point: mouse harvest day 14 after allogeneic transplant. The graft held 10^6 splenic CD5+ T cells and 10^7 T-cell-depleted bone marrow cells. The CDR3 contains 13 residues. V lost 3 bases, J lost 4 bases, and 3 bases stayed unmatched. Germline CDR1 and CDR2: LGHNA and YSYQKL. The rearrangement uses TRBV2 and TRBJ2-7, with TRBD2 identical over 7 bases. This TCR came from a female BALB/c mouse given C57BL/6 T cells with graft-versus-host disease after an allogeneic hematopoietic cell transplant. Input material: liver tissue. The sequenced CDR3 bases are TGTGCCAGCAGCCAGGGGGGGGTTTATGAACAGTAC. It specifies CASSQGGVYEQY. The entire CDR3 is CASSQGGVYEQYF.